Presented here are 21 T cell receptor beta chains from one specimen sequenced in a study of blood T cell repertoires in COVID-19. The protocol was immunoSEQ multiplex PCR, while the TCRdb copy is restricted to in-frame clones and leaves out a portion. The sample holds 250,000 to 350,000 clones; about 86% are singletons and the top ten take around 14%. Sequencing used peripheral blood. Receptors were obtained from an older person with COVID-19, enrolled during active disease.

The CDR3: CASNGMGLNTEAFF. Here the CDR3 DNA reads TGTGCCAGCAACGGGATGGGTTTAAACACTGAAGCTTTCTTT. V and J are TRBV5-4 and TRBJ1-1, with unresolved D. The CDR3 spans 14 residues. CDR1 and CDR2 (germline): SGHNT, YYREEE (reference sequence). V dropped 6 bases and J dropped 2 bases, with 14 bases sitting between them.

This chain connects TRBV27 to TRBJ1-6, with 7 bases that match TRBD1. This CDR3 has 15 amino acids. V was pared by 5 bases and J by 6 bases, with 7 bases of the junction left unmatched. Germline assignment: CDR1 MNHEY and CDR2 SMNVEV (reference sequence). The CDR3 coding sequence is TGTGCCAGCAGTCCGGGACAGCCAACTAATTCACCCCTCCACTTT. Its translation is CASSPGQPTNSPLHF.

As concerns this clone: Other DNA sequences of this sample code for an identical CDR3. J is TRBJ2-7 and V is TRBV5-1; perhaps TRBD1 as D (6 bases). Between the trimmed V and J ends, which lost 4 bases and 7 bases, there was a span of 12 bases. The CDR3 is 12 amino acids. CDR1 and CDR2 from the germline V gene are SGHRS and YFSETQ. CDR3 nucleotides: TGCGCCAGCAGCACGGGACAACTTGAGCAGTACTTC. Encoded protein: CASSTGQLEQYF. Full variable domain (outside the CDR3, taken from reference TRBV5-1 and TRBJ2-7): KAGVTQTPRYLIKTRGQQVTLSCSPISGHRSVSWYQQTPGQGLQFLFEYFSETQRNKGNFPGRFSGRQFSNSRSEMNVSTLELGDSALYLCASSTGQLEQYFGPGTRLTVT.

The chain is built from TRBV28 and TRBJ1-2; weak D call: TRBD1 (6 bases). V was shortened by 6 bases and J by 8 bases, with 16 bases between the two germline ends. The CDR3 extends over 13 amino acids. Germline CDR1 MDHEN, CDR2 SYDVKM. The CDR3 is CASRDTGLSGYTF. The CDR3 region has the DNA TGTGCCAGCAGAGACACAGGGTTAAGCGGCTACACCTTC.

The chain links TRBV5-1 to TRBJ2-2; 7 bases are shared with TRBD1. CDR1 is SGHRS and CDR2 is YFSETQ in the germline V gene. The CDR3 extends over 14 amino acids. V lost 0 bases and J lost 6; bases outside the gene matches: 2. DNA of the CDR3: TGCGCCAGCAGCTTGGCTCAGGGGGCCGGGGAGCTGTTTTTT. It codes for CASSLAQGAGELFF. Full variable domain (remainder filled in from reference TRBV5-1 and TRBJ2-2): KAGVTQTPRYLIKTRGQQVTLSCSPISGHRSVSWYQQTPGQGLQFLFEYFSETQRNKGNFPGRFSGRQFSNSRSEMNVSTLELGDSALYLCASSLAQGAGELFFGEGSRLTVL.

The chain is built from TRBV27 and TRBJ1-6; 8 bases match TRBD1. The CDR3 is made up of 14 amino acids. The trim removed 7 bases at V and 7 bases at J, leaving 6 bases unmatched. CDR1 MNHEY and CDR2 SMNVEV come from the germline V gene (reference sequence). The CDR3 protein is CASMDGTGNSPLHF. CDR3 sequence (DNA): TGTGCCAGCATGGACGGGACAGGCAATTCACCCCTCCACTTT.

The rearrangement links TRBV10-3 to TRBJ2-7; D is possibly TRBD1 (6 bases). Germline CDR1 and CDR2: ENHRY and SYGVKD. This CDR3 has 13 amino acids. Trimming shortened V by 8 bases and J by 4 bases, and 15 bases separated the two germline ends. The chain's CDR3 is CAIQTDRLYEQYF. CDR3 sequence (DNA): TGTGCCATCCAGACGGACAGACTATACGAGCAGTACTTC.

The chain joins TRBV12-3 or TRBV12-4 to TRBJ1-1, with D unclear. V lost 6 bases, J lost 1 base, and 6 bases lay in between. The CDR3 is made up of 12 amino acids. In nucleotides, the CDR3 is TGTGCCAGCAGCCCAGGGAACACTGAAGCTTTCTTT. Translation: CASSPGNTEAFF.

This clone was seen a few times. The V call is TRBV9, the J call TRBJ2-7; TRBD1 agrees at 9 bases. V was pared by 4 bases and J by 2 bases, with 4 bases of the junction left unmatched. The CDR3 has 14 residues. Per the germline V gene, CDR1 is SGDLS and CDR2 is YYNGEE. The CDR3 loop is CASSKRTGAYEQYF. The CDR3 nucleotides are TGTGCCAGCAGCAAACGGACAGGGGCCTACGAGCAGTACTTC. Looking up the rest from reference TRBV9 and TRBJ2-7 gives the full variable domain: DSGVTQTPKHLITATGQRVTLRCSPRSGDLSVYWYQQSLDQGLQFLIQYYNGEERAKGNILERFSAQQFPDLHSELNLSSLELGDSALYFCASSKRTGAYEQYFGPGTRLTVT.

V and J are TRBV19 and TRBJ2-2; 9 nucleotides agree with TRBD1. The CDR3 has 15 residues. Germline V gene lookup returns CDR1 LNHDA and CDR2 SQIVND (reference sequence). After removal of 7 bases from V and 3 bases from J, the junction contained 6 bases not matched to a gene. CDR3 protein: CASKAQGAYTGELFF. In DNA form, the CDR3 reads TGTGCCAGTAAGGCACAGGGGGCTTACACCGGGGAGCTGTTTTTT. Full variable domain (remainder filled in from reference TRBV19 and TRBJ2-2): DGGITQSPKYLFRKEGQNVTLSCEQNLNHDAMYWYRQDPGQGLRLIYYSQIVNDFQKGDIAEGYSVSREKKESFPLTVTSAQKNPTAFYLCASKAQGAYTGELFFGEGSRLTVL.

The genes are TRBV5-1 and TRBJ1-3; D is possibly TRBD1 (5 bases). The germline gives CDR1 SGHRS, CDR2 YFSETQ. CDR3 length: 16 amino acids. With 2 bases removed from V and 0 bases from J, the gap between germline ends came to 12 bases. In DNA, the CDR3 is TGCGCCAGCAGCTTAATGTCCCAGGGCTCTGGAAACACCATATATTTT. As protein: CASSLMSQGSGNTIYF.

The genes are TRBV7-2 and TRBJ2-7; the match to TRBD2 covers 11 bases. The CDR3 runs to 14 residues. Germline V gives CDR1 SGHTA, CDR2 FQGNSA. The V segment lost 2 bases and the J segment 5 bases; nucleotides outside the gene matches: 2. CDR3 residues: CASSLTSGRHEQYF. CDR3 sequence (DNA): TGTGCCAGCAGCTTAACTAGCGGGAGACACGAGCAGTACTTC.

The rearrangement links TRBV28 to TRBJ2-7, with TRBD1 matching over 7 bases. V dropped 4 bases and J dropped 0; count of bases not matched to a gene: 3. Germline CDR1 MDHEN, CDR2 SYDVKM. This CDR3 is built from 14 residues. The CDR3 protein is CASSSDRDSYEQYF. The CDR3 DNA is TGTGCCAGCAGTTCAGACAGGGACTCCTACGAGCAGTACTTC. The full variable domain, its missing parts supplied by reference TRBV28 and TRBJ2-7, is DVKVTQSSRYLVKRTGEKVFLECVQDMDHENMFWYRQDPGLGLRLIYFSYDVKMKEKGDIPEGYSVSREKKERFSLILESASTNQTSMYLCASSSDRDSYEQYFGPGTRLTVT.

The rearrangement joins TRBV7-6 to TRBJ1-4, with a tentative D call TRBD1 (5 bases). CDR1 SGHVS and CDR2 FNYEAQ come from the germline V gene. The ends were cut back, 5 bases at V and 3 bases at J, with 19 bases in the middle. The CDR3 has 17 amino acids. The CDR3 protein is CASSPRAGGFANEKLFF. The CDR3 DNA reads as TGTGCCAGCAGCCCCCGGGCCGGGGGGTTTGCTAATGAAAAACTGTTTTTT.

V and J are TRBV5-1 and TRBJ1-1, with 8 bases fitting TRBD1. CDR3 length: 14 amino acids. Germline trimming cut 3 bases from V and 4 bases from J; bases unmatched to any gene: 5. From germline, CDR1 is SGHRS and CDR2 YFSETQ. CDR3 protein: CASSWTGFGTEAFF. The CDR3 nucleotides read TGCGCCAGCAGCTGGACAGGGTTTGGCACTGAAGCTTTCTTT.

This clone was counted a single time. This sequence joins TRBV7-2 and TRBJ2-7; 11 bases fit TRBD2. The CDR3 has 16 residues. The junction had 5 bases not matched to a gene; V was cut back by 2 bases and J by 2 bases. Germline V gene sequence: CDR1 SGHTA, CDR2 FQGNSA. CDR3 sequence: CASSLTTSGATYEQYF. The CDR3 DNA follows: TGTGCCAGCAGCTTAACGACTAGCGGGGCCACCTACGAGCAGTACTTC. Supplemented by reference TRBV7-2 and TRBJ2-7, the full variable domain reads GAGVSQSPSNKVTEKGKDVELRCDPISGHTALYWYRQSLGQGLEFLIYFQGNSAPDKSGLPSDRFSAERTGGSVSTLTIQRTQQEDSAVYLCASSLTTSGATYEQYFGPGTRLTVT.

Only a few counts were recorded for this clone. This chain joins TRBV9 and TRBJ2-7, with 12 positions matching TRBD2. The CDR3 has 18 amino acids. CDR1 SGDLS and CDR2 YYNGEE come from the germline V gene. The ends lost 0 bases at V and 2 bases at J; junction bases unmatched: 9. Written as DNA, the CDR3 is TGTGCCAGCAGCGTAGGAGAGCTAGCGGGAGGGATCGCCTACGAGCAGTACTTC. This gives the protein CASSVGELAGGIAYEQYF.

This clone was found a few times. The V call is TRBV4-3, the J call TRBJ2-2; D is perhaps TRBD2 (5 bases). Trimming took 4 bases from V and 4 from J, leaving 16 bases between them. Looked up from germline, CDR1 is LGHNA and CDR2 is YSLEER. This CDR3 spans 16 amino acids. CDR3 loop: CASSPGPTRVTGELFF. For the CDR3, the DNA is TGCGCCAGCAGCCCAGGACCAACTAGAGTCACCGGGGAGCTGTTTTTT.

The J gene is TRBJ1-4, the V gene TRBV30; 8 bases agree with TRBD1. V gave up 2 bases and J gave up 0 bases; unmatched junction bases: 8. The CDR3 contains 17 residues. Per the germline V gene, CDR1 is GTSNPN and CDR2 is SVGIG (reference sequence). Written as DNA, the CDR3 is TGTGCCTGGAGTCCCGGGACAGGTAGTGCAACTAATGAAAAACTGTTTTTT. Translating it yields CAWSPGTGSATNEKLFF.

The table lists this clone with a count of one. V is TRBV15 and J is TRBJ2-7, with 8 nucleotides matching TRBD1. The CDR3 length is 15 residues. Per germline, CDR1 LNHNV and CDR2 YYDKDF (reference sequence). The V and J ends lost 0 bases and 6 bases, in that order; junction bases with no gene match: 7. The CDR3 sequence is CATSRDRGRSGEQYF. The CDR3 region has the DNA TGTGCCACCAGCAGAGACAGGGGGCGCTCCGGCGAGCAGTACTTC.

DNA for the CDR3: TGTGCCAGCAGCTTATATTCAGACTCCTACGAGCAGTACTTC. Protein product: CASSLYSDSYEQYF. This chain uses TRBV11-3 with TRBJ2-7; the D is unclear. Trimming removed 2 bases from V and 0 bases from J, with 8 bases in between. Germline CDR1 reads SGHNT; CDR2 reads YENEEA. CDR3 length equals 14 residues.